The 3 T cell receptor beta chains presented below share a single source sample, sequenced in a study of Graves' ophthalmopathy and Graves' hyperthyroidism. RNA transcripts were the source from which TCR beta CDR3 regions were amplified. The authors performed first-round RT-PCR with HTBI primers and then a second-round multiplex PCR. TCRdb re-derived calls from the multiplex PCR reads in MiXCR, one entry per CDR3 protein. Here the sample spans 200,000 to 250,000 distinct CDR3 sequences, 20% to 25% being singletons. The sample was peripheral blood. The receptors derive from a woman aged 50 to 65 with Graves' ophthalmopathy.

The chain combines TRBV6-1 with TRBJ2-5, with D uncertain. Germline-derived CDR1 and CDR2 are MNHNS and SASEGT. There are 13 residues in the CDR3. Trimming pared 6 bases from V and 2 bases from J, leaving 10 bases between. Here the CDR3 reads CASSVVYQETQYF. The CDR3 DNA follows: TGTGCCAGCAGCGTGGTTTATCAAGAGACCCAGTACTTC.

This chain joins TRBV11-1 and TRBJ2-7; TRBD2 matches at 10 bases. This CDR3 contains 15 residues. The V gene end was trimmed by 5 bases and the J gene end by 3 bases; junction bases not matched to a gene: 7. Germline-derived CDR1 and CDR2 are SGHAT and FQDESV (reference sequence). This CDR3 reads CASSHWTSGIYEQYF. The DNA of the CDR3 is TGTGCCAGCAGCCATTGGACTAGCGGTATCTACGAGCAGTACTTC. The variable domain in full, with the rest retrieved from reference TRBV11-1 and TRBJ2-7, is EAEVAQSPRYKITEKSQAVAFWCDPISGHATLYWYRQILGQGPELLVQFQDESVVDDSQLPKDRFSAERLKGVDSTLKIQPAELGDSAMYLCASSHWTSGIYEQYFGPGTRLTVT.

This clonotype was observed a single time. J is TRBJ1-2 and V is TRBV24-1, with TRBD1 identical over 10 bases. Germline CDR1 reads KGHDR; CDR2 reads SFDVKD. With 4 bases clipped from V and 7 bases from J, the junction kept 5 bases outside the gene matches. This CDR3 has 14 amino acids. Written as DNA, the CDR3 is TGTGCCACCAGTGAGGCGGGACAGGGGAGTGGCTACACCTTC. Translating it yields CATSEAGQGSGYTF.